The 8 T cell receptor beta chains below all came from one sample that was sequenced in a study of cytomegalovirus exposure and HLA in healthy donors. TCRdb keeps only in-frame clones here, not all; method: immunoSEQ multiplex PCR. The sample contains some 98,000 clones, over 75% of which appear only once. The sequenced material came from PBMCs. Receptors were obtained from a man aged 18-30 years in good health and CMV-seropositive.

The rearrangement links TRBV7-3 to TRBJ2-1; 11 nucleotides agree with TRBD2. Germline assignment: CDR1 SGHTA and CDR2 FQGTGA. With 4 bases clipped from V and 5 bases from J, the junction kept 4 bases outside the gene matches. CDR3 length: 15 residues. This CDR3 reads CASSSGLAVHNEQFF. The CDR3 DNA reads TGTGCCAGCAGCTCGGGACTAGCGGTCCACAATGAGCAGTTCTTC.

A note on this clone: At the DNA level, this CDR3 is encoded by other sequences in the same sample as well. CDR3 loop: CASSAQGPGELFF. The CDR3 nucleotides are TGTGCCAGCAGTGCACAGGGTCCCGGGGAGCTGTTTTTT. This sequence joins TRBV6-1 and TRBJ2-2, with D possibly TRBD1 on 6 matching bases. The CDR3 sequence is 13 residues long. In germline, CDR1 is MNHNS, CDR2 SASEGT. The germline V and J ends were trimmed by 4 bases and 6 bases, with 9 bases remaining between them.

DNA for the CDR3: TGTGCCAGTAGTATCTGGACAGGGGGCGCTTCTGGCTACACCTTC. It is translated as CASSIWTGGASGYTF. The V and J genes are TRBV19 and TRBJ1-2, with 11 bases identical to TRBD1. CDR3 length equals 15 residues. The germline V gene encodes CDR1 LNHDA and CDR2 SQIVND (reference sequence). With 3 bases clipped from V and 7 bases from J, the junction kept 7 bases outside the gene matches.

The chain links TRBV21-1 to TRBJ2-7; the DNA was not compared with TRBD1, the D call given in the table. TRBV21-1 constitutes a pseudogene. The CDR3 runs 15 residues. The CDR3: CASSKKDRPSYEQYF. CDR3 bases: TGTGCCAGCAGCAAAAAGGACAGGCCGTCCTACGAGCAGTACTTC.

The chain joins TRBV7-9 to TRBJ1-1; D is undetermined. Germline-derived CDR1 and CDR2 are SEHNR and FQNEAQ (reference sequence). CDR3 size: 12 residues. Trimming left V 1 base short and J 8 bases short, with 8 bases between. The CDR3 here is CASSLVTAEAFF. The CDR3 region has the DNA TGTGCCAGCAGCTTAGTCACAGCCGAAGCTTTCTTT.

The chain links TRBV10-2 to TRBJ2-3, with a weak D call TRBD2 (6 bases). The CDR3 totals 15 residues. The V end lost 6 bases, the J end lost 5 bases, and 18 bases lay between the germline ends. Germline lookup yields CDR1 WSHSY and CDR2 SAAADI. CDR3 in amino acids: CASRFVRDAVDTQYF. CDR3 coding DNA: TGCGCCAGCAGATTTGTGCGGGATGCCGTAGATACGCAGTATTTT.

V gene TRBV23-1 combines with J gene TRBJ1-4, with TRBD1 matching 8 bases. TRBV23-1 is flagged as an ORF with uncertain function. The CDR3 totals 15 residues. Trimming took 7 bases from V and 7 from J; bases not matched to a gene: 11. The CDR3 spells CASTGPGTGSEKLFF. CDR3 nucleotides: TGCGCCAGCACCGGCCCCGGGACAGGTTCTGAAAAACTGTTTTTT.

The V and J genes are TRBV5-1 and TRBJ1-1; TRBD1 matches 7 bases. The CDR3 contains 16 residues. Losses at the gene ends were 4 bases for V and 1 base for J; bases not matched to a gene: 10. Germline CDR1 is SGHRS and CDR2 is YFSETQ. This chain's CDR3 is CASSLRQTGTNTEAFF. CDR3 sequence (DNA): TGCGCCAGCAGCCTCAGACAGACAGGGACGAACACTGAAGCTTTCTTT.